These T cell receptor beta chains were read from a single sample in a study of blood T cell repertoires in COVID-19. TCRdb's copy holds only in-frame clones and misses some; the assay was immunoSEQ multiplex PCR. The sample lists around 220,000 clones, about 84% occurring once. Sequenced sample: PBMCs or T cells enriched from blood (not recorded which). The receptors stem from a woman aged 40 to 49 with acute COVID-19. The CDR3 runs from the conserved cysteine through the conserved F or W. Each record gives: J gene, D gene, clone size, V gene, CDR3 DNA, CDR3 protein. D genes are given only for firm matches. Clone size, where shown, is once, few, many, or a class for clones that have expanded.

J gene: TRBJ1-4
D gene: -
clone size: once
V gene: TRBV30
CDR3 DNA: TGTGCCTGGAGAGTTAGGGCGGGGGGCGAAACAACTAATGAAAAACTGTTTTTT
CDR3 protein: CAWRVRAGGETTNEKLFF

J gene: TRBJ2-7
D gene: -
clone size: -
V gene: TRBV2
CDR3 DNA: TGTGCCAGCAGTGGTTCCACAGGAGTCTCCTACGAGCAGTACTTC
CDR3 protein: CASSGSTGVSYEQYF

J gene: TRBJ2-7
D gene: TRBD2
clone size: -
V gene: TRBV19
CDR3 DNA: TGTGCCAGTAGTATAGGACCTAGCGGCTACGAGCAGTACTTC
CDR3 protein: CASSIGPSGYEQYF

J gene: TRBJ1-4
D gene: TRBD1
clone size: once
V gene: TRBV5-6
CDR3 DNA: TGTGCCAGCAGCACGGGGACAGGGGATAACAATGAAAAACTGTTTTTT
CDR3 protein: CASSTGTGDNNEKLFF

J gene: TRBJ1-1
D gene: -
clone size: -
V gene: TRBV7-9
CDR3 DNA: TGTGCCAGCAGCTTCCCGGACAGAGAAGCTTTCTTT
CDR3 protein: CASSFPDREAFF

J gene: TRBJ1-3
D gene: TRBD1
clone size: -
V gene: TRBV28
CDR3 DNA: TGTGCCAGCAGTTTATCAGGGGGCCCCTCTGGAAACACCATATATTTT
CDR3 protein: CASSLSGGPSGNTIYF

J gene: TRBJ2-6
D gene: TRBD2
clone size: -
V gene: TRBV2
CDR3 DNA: TGTGCCAGCGGACTAGGGGCAGGGGGGGCCAACGTCCTGACTTTC
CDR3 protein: CASGLGAGGANVLTF

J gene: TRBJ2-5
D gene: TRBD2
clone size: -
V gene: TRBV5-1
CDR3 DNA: TGCGCCAGCCACACCCCGGGAGGGGACCAGACCCAGTACTTC
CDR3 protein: CASHTPGGDQTQYF

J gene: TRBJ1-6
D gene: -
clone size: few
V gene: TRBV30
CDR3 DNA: TGTGCCTGGAGTTCTAACCGGGATTCACCCCTCCACTTT
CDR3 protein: CAWSSNRDSPLHF

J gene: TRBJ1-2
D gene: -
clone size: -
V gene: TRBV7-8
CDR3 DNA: TGTGCCAGCAGCTTAGGGGAGGGGGGCTATGGCTACACCTTC
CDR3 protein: CASSLGEGGYGYTF

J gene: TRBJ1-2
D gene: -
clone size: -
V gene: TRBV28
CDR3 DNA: TGTGCCGGGGGAGGAACAGGCGATCCGTACTATGGCTACACCTTC
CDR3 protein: CAGGGTGDPYYGYTF

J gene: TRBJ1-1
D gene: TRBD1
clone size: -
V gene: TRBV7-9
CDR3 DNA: TGTGCCAGCAGCCAGACAGGGCTGAGCACTGAAGCTTTCTTT
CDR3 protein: CASSQTGLSTEAFF

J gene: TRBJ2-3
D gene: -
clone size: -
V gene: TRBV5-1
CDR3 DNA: TGCGCCAGCAGCTTAAGTGTCAGGGGAATGACAGATACGCAGTATTTT
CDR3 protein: CASSLSVRGMTDTQYF

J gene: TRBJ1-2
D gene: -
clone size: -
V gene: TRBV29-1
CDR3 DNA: TGCAGCGTTGTACTCAGGGGACCTGGCTACACCTTC
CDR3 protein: CSVVLRGPGYTF

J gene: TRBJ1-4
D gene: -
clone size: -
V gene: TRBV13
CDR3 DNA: TGTGCCAGCAGCTCCTACAGTGCAACTAATGAAAAACTGTTTTTT
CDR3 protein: CASSSYSATNEKLFF

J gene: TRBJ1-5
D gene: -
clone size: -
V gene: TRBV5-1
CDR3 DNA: TGCGCCAGCAGCTTGGGCGGTAGCAATCAGCCCCAGCATTTT
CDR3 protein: CASSLGGSNQPQHF

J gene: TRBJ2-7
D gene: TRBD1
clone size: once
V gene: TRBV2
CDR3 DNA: TGTGCCAGGGGGACCGGGACAGAAGCCTACGAGCAGTACTTC
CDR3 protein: CARGTGTEAYEQYF

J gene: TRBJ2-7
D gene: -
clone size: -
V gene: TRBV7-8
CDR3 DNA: TGTGCCAGCAGCTCAGAGGACATCTACTACGAGCAGTACTTC
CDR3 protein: CASSSEDIYYEQYF

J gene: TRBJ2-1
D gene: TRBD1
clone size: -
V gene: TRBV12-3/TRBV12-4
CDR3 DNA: TGTGCCAGCAGCCGACAGGGGAATGAGCAGTTCTTC
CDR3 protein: CASSRQGNEQFF

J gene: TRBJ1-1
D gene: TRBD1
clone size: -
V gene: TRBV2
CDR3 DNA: TGTGCCAGCAGACAGTATGGGACAGGGGGTGAAGCTTTCTTT
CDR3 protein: CASRQYGTGGEAFF

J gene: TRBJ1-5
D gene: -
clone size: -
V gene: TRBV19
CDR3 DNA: TGTGCCAGTAGTATAGTCCGGAACAGCAATAGCAATCAGCCCCAGCATTTT
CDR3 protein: CASSIVRNSNSNQPQHF

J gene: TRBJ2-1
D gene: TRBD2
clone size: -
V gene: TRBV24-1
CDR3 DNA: TGTGCCACCAGTGACCCCAAACTAGCGGGAGTGTGGTTCTTC
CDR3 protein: CATSDPKLAGVWFF

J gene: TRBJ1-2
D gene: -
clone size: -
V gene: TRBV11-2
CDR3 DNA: TGTGCCAGCAGCTTTCAGGGGTGGGGAGGCTACACCTTC
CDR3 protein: CASSFQGWGGYTF

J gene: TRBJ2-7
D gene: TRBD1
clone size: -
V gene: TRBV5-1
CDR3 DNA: TGCGCCAGCAGCTTATCCGGGACAGATCTCTACGAGCAGTACTTC
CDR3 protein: CASSLSGTDLYEQYF

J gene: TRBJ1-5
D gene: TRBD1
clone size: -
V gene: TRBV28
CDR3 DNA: TGTGCCAGCAGTTTATGGGGACAGGGACATCAGCCCCAGCATTTT
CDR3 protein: CASSLWGQGHQPQHF

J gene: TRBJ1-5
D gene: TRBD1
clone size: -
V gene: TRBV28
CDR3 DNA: TGTGCCAGCAGTTCGCAAGCGGTGGGGACAGGGGGTTTTAGGCCCCAGCATTTT
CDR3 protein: CASSSQAVGTGGFRPQHF

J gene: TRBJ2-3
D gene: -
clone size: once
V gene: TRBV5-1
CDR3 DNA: TGCGCCAGCAGCTTGGAAGCTACCGTTAGCACAGATACGCAGTATTTT
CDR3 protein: CASSLEATVSTDTQYF

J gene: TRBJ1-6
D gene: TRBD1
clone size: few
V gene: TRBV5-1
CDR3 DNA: TGCGCCAGCAGCCAACAGGGGGCTCAAAATTCACCCCTCCACTTT
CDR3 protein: CASSQQGAQNSPLHF

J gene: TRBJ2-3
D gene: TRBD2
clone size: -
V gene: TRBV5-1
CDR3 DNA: TGCGCCAGCACCGCCTTTAGCGGGGGCGCAGATACGCAGTATTTT
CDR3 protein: CASTAFSGGADTQYF

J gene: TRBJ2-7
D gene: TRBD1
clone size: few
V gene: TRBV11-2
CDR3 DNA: TGTGCCAGCAGCACAGGGGGGACAGGGATGTACGAGCAGTACTTC
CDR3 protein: CASSTGGTGMYEQYF

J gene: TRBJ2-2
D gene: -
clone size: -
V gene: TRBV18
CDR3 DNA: TGTGCCAGCTCACTAAAGCGTGCGGCCGGGGAGCTGTTTTTT
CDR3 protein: CASSLKRAAGELFF